This T cell receptor (beta chain) was identified during a study of T cells after yellow fever vaccination. This clonotype has a handful of counts. Its antigen is currently unknown. V lost 5 bases and J 5 bases, leaving 13 bases between the germline ends. The CDR3 length is 14 residues. Germline V CDR1 and CDR2: SEHNR, FQNEAQ (reference sequence). TCRdb fed the 5' RACE reads into MiXCR, producing one record per CDR3 protein. Among some 670,000 distinct CDR3 sequences listed, more than 9% were seen once. General study findings and limits: Booster sampling recovered most clones from primary vaccination (96% CD4, approximately 88% CD8).

The chain is built from TRBV7-9 and TRBJ2-1; no clear D gene. The source material was PBMCs, sampled on the day of the yellow fever booster vaccination. The sequence came from a man aged 25 to 40 who received the YFV17D yellow fever vaccine. CDR3 in DNA: TGTGCCAGCAGCCCCCCCGTTGGGAACAATGAGCAGTTCTTC. Translated: CASSPPVGNNEQFF.